Shown below are 16 T cell receptor beta chains from a single sample sequenced in a study of cytomegalovirus exposure and HLA in healthy donors. The PCR had 60 Vbeta and 13 Jbeta primers. Generated by immunoSEQ multiplex PCR, the TCRdb table keeps only in-frame clones and is missing some. Among 150,000 to 200,000 clones listed, 55% to 75% were seen once. Sequenced: PBMCs. All receptors come from a human donor in good health.

This clone was recorded a few times. The chain joins TRBV6-5 to TRBJ2-1, with 11 positions matching TRBD2. CDR1 is MNHEY, CDR2 SVGAGI, per germline. The CDR3 has 14 amino acids. With V trimmed by 4 bases and J by 9 bases, 5 bases remained unmatched. CDR3 in amino acids: CASSLTSGVGEQFF. The CDR3, as DNA: TGTGCCAGCAGTTTGACTAGCGGGGTTGGTGAGCAGTTCTTC.

This clone appeared a single time. CDR3 loop: CASSFSRGLETQYF. The CDR3 coding sequence is TGTGCCAGCAGTTTTTCCAGGGGGCTAGAGACCCAGTACTTC. This chain connects TRBV27 to TRBJ2-5; 8 bases match TRBD1. In germline, CDR1 is MNHEY, CDR2 SMNVEV (reference sequence). J lost 4 bases, V lost 3 bases, and 4 bases had no gene match. CDR3 length equals 14 residues.

This clone appeared a single time. CDR3 sequence: CASSRIQGRTEAFF. CDR3 coding DNA: TGTGCCAGCAGCCGAATACAGGGGAGGACTGAAGCTTTCTTT. V is TRBV25-1 and J is TRBJ1-1; TRBD1 matches at 7 bases. The CDR3 spans 14 residues. With 6 bases clipped from V and 5 bases from J, the junction kept 9 bases outside the gene matches. Germline CDR1 reads MGHDK; CDR2 reads SYGVNS.

This clone is a singleton in its sample. The J gene is TRBJ1-2, the V gene TRBV19; D perhaps matches TRBD1 (6 bases). V shed 5 bases and J shed 3 bases, with 16 bases lying between them. Per germline, CDR1 LNHDA and CDR2 SQIVND (reference sequence). The CDR3 contains 15 residues. The CDR3 DNA reads as TGTGCCAGTAGTGCGGCCAGGGGTTCGGACTATGGCTACACCTTC. Protein product: CASSAARGSDYGYTF. Looking up the rest from reference TRBV19 and TRBJ1-2 gives the full variable domain: DGGITQSPKYLFRKEGQNVTLSCEQNLNHDAMYWYRQDPGQGLRLIYYSQIVNDFQKGDIAEGYSVSREKKESFPLTVTSAQKNPTAFYLCASSAARGSDYGYTFGSGTRLTVV.

This chain links TRBV2 with TRBJ1-2; unclear D gene. The length of the CDR3 is 12 residues. Germline lookup yields CDR1 SNHLY and CDR2 FYNNEI. V gave up 10 bases and J gave up 8 bases, with 17 bases separating them. The CDR3 here is CATKVEVWGYTF. CDR3 sequence (DNA): TGTGCCACCAAGGTAGAGGTCTGGGGCTACACCTTC.

The chain recombines TRBV7-2 with TRBJ2-2; 10 nucleotides align to TRBD2. J gave up 4 bases and V 3 bases, and 5 bases lay outside the gene matches. The CDR3 contains 16 residues. Germline CDR1 reads SGHTA; CDR2 reads FQGNSA. CDR3 nucleotide sequence: TGTGCCAGCAGCTTTGTCGCTAGCGGGGGCACCGGGGAGCTGTTTTTT. As protein: CASSFVASGGTGELFF.

The genes are TRBV5-4 and TRBJ2-3; 10 nucleotides match TRBD2. J was trimmed by 1 base and V by 4 bases; bases with no gene match: 6. Germline V CDR1 and CDR2: SGHNT, YYREEE (reference sequence). The CDR3 runs to 16 residues. CDR3 in amino acids: CASSRLTSGGTDTQYF. DNA for the CDR3: TGTGCCAGCAGCAGGCTCACTAGCGGGGGCACAGATACGCAGTATTTT.

This clone was observed a handful of times. V usage is TRBV19 and J usage is TRBJ1-1; TRBD1 agrees at 10 bases. CDR1 and CDR2 from the germline V gene are LNHDA and SQIVND (reference sequence). The CDR3 has 13 amino acids. V trimming: 9 bases; J trimming: 5 bases; junction bases outside the gene matches: 6. As DNA, the CDR3 is TGTGCCAGCCGACAGGGGGCAGGGACTGAAGCTTTCTTT. It is translated as CASRQGAGTEAFF.

In its sample, this clone was seen once. The chain is built from TRBV5-1 and TRBJ2-7; D is possibly TRBD1 (5 bases). CDR3 length: 14 residues. The V end lost 3 bases, the J end lost 5 bases, and 15 bases lay between the germline ends. Germline V gene sequence: CDR1 SGHRS, CDR2 YFSETQ. CDR3 coding DNA: TGCGCCAGCAGCTCCCGAAAAGCAGGGAACGAGCAGTACTTC. Translated: CASSSRKAGNEQYF.

J is TRBJ2-7 and V is TRBV11-1; D ambiguous. There are 12 residues in the CDR3. The V gene lost 1 base and the J gene lost 10 bases, with 11 bases spanning the gap. Germline CDR1 SGHAT, CDR2 FQDESV (reference sequence). The CDR3 DNA is TGTGCCAGCAGCTTAGATTCGGTACGACAGTACTTC. It encodes CASSLDSVRQYF.

This clone turned up a few times. The rearrangement uses TRBV7-3 and TRBJ2-7; D possibly corresponds to TRBD1 (5 bases). The CDR3 has 13 amino acids. V lost 5 bases, J lost 6 bases, and 14 bases lay in between. Germline V gives CDR1 SGHTA, CDR2 FQGTGA. This CDR3 reads CASSPQGFGEQYF. The CDR3 nucleotides read TGTGCCAGCAGCCCCCAGGGCTTCGGCGAGCAGTACTTC.

J is TRBJ1-1 and V is TRBV7-2; 7 bases align to TRBD1. J gave up 11 bases and V 1 base, and 10 bases lay outside the gene matches. The germline gives CDR1 SGHTA, CDR2 FQGNSA. The CDR3 sequence is 14 residues long. CDR3 in amino acids: CASSLVGGGEGAFF. CDR3 sequence (DNA): TGTGCCAGCAGCTTAGTAGGAGGGGGCGAAGGTGCTTTCTTT.

This clone was seen more than once but under ten times. The chain employs TRBV4-3 and TRBJ1-4, with TRBD1 identical over 8 bases. The germline gives CDR1 LGHNA, CDR2 YSLEER. CDR3 length equals 15 residues. Germline trimming cut 0 bases from V and 8 bases from J; bases unmatched to any gene: 5. CDR3: CASSQENRGGEKLFF. The CDR3 nucleotides are TGCGCCAGCAGCCAAGAAAACAGGGGGGGGGAAAAACTGTTTTTT.

This clone occurred a few times. The chain employs TRBV5-7 and TRBJ2-3, with a possible D match to TRBD1 (6 bases). TRBV5-7 is known as an ORF, though its function is uncertain. The CDR3 runs to 16 residues. V lost 4 bases and J lost 8, with 23 bases in between. The DNA for the CDR3 is TGTGCCAGCAGCATCCCAACAGGGTTGCGGTGCGGTACGCAGTATTTT. It is translated as CASSIPTGLRCGTQYF.

The V call is TRBV7-3, the J call TRBJ2-7, with 8 bases that match TRBD2. CDR3 length: 15 residues. The J segment lost 2 bases and the V segment lost 4 bases, leaving 7 bases of the junction unmatched. CDR1 is SGHTA, CDR2 FQGTGA, per germline. The CDR3 reads CASSSQAGETYEQYF. The CDR3, as DNA: TGTGCCAGCAGCTCCCAAGCGGGGGAGACCTACGAGCAGTACTTC.

The gene calls are TRBV7-9 and TRBJ1-6; TRBD1 agrees at 8 bases. The CDR3 has 17 residues. CDR1 and CDR2 from the germline V gene are SEHNR and FQNEAQ (reference sequence). The J segment lost 0 bases and the V segment lost 4 bases, leaving 5 bases of the junction unmatched. In DNA, the CDR3 is TGTGCCAGCAGCTCCGGACAGGGTAGCTCCTATAATTCACCCCTCCACTTT. Protein product: CASSSGQGSSYNSPLHF.